This TCR beta chain emerged from a study of cytomegalovirus exposure and HLA in healthy donors (dated by TCRdb to 2015 to 2018). With respect to the entire study: In an earlier analysis of around 540 of the donors, 276 Gb of sequence data and 95 million to 130 million unique TCR beta sequences from some 170 million T cells were reported. Roughly 300 gigabases of sequencing data and approximately 91 million unique TCR sequences made up an early release that covered roughly 670 HLA-typed donors. The genetic ancestry cluster associated with self-reported Caucasian donors included about 81% of the roughly 390 genotyped donors. The study aimed to test whether signatures of past pathogen exposure could be identified by cataloging public T cell receptors. The T cell repertoires of some 670 subjects were profiled by immunosequencing and related to cytomegalovirus serostatus. Along with the approximately 700-subject first cohort, a separate validation cohort of around 120 different subjects was used. The study combined high-throughput TCR immunosequencing, statistical association of individual TCRs with disease status, and machine learning to predict cytomegalovirus infection status. In a later analysis, previously published TCR beta repertoires from 500 to 750 donors were re-analyzed and high-resolution HLA genotyping was added so that TCR occurrence patterns could be studied. Rather than using new phenotypic data, the later analysis identified candidate immune exposures from TCR beta sequences and from how often those sequences occurred across donors. In an earlier analysis of 500 to 650 of the donors, high-throughput TCR beta sequencing was used to judge whether each TCR beta V gene segment behaved as functional or pseudogenic. Alongside the repertoire data, information on donor age, sex, ethnicity and CMV serostatus was compiled. A later genetic analysis took genome-wide SNP genotypes for about 55% of the 666 donors and used that subset as a discovery cohort. All discovery cohort repertoires had been generated on a single sequencing platform. Both class I and class II loci were covered by HLA typing, at four-digit resolution. Typing coverage differed by locus: A, B, C, DRB1 and DQB1 were typed in roughly 620-630 donors, DQA1 in about 550, DPA1 in 600 to 610, and DPB1 in around 440. Because of strong linkage in the cohort, five DR-DQ haplotypes were treated as single units for association and clustering. Across about 380 genotyped donors of the cohort, an average of about 240,000 unique TCR beta nucleotide sequences per donor were sequenced, and around 20% of those sequences were non-productive.

Germline trimming: 4 bases from V, 0 bases from J; junction bases outside gene matches: 7. The germline V gene provides CDR1 MGHRA and CDR2 YSYEKL. Including cysteine and phenylalanine, the CDR3 has 18 amino acids. Only the CDR3 DNA stays, 54 bases, in frame from base 1. The study at large found these results: A later analysis associated 15,000 or so TCR beta sequences with specific HLA alleles at a false discovery rate of 0.05. Roughly uniform sequencing depth across donors was assumed in presence/absence analyses, although this assumption may not hold. Most TCR sequences were observed very rarely across donors, whereas some public TCRs were present in many individuals. In an earlier analysis of some 550 of the donors, most TCR beta V segments were observed in productive rearrangements about 90% or about 30% of the time, broadly matching IMGT annotations. A later genetic analysis associated a missense DCLRE1C variant with V-gene and J-gene trimming of TCR beta chains, and an independent cohort replicated the association. In vitro tests confirmed that three of the cytomegalovirus-associated TCR beta chains recognize cytomegalovirus antigens. Over 15 rarely observed V segments, including chromosome 9 orphons, were excluded from the earlier analysis of several hundred of the donors because counts were too low. According to the authors, the approach could potentially be generalized to other disease states and immunological phenotypes. In a later analysis, the rate of TCR association differed among HLA loci, with DRB1 alleles having the most associated TCRs and HLA-C alleles having the fewest. In a later analysis, HLA-associated TCR beta chains showed more clonal expansion and lower generation probabilities than non-associated chains that were equally common. According to a later analysis, parvovirus B19, influenza, CMV and Epstein-Barr virus appeared linked to several top co-occurrence clusters. In the study, some 180 TCR beta chains were listed as associated with cytomegalovirus. A further reported finding was that TCR beta sequences accurately predicted the HLA-A and HLA-B alleles for most subjects in the first cohort. HLA typing was unavailable for some donors at each locus, so association tests used only the typed subset. Linkage disequilibrium might explain the correlated functional status among segregating V segments, but an unknown experimental factor could not be ruled out. The sequencing pipeline was judged likely to have produced a cluster of highly shared sequence variants as a technical artifact. The classifier was reported to diagnose cytomegalovirus status with high specificity and sensitivity in both the original and validation cohorts. When HLA alleles, especially DR and DQ, strongly co-occurred, TCR associations were difficult to assign to individual alleles. According to a later analysis, most CMV-associated TCR beta chains appeared to be HLA-restricted, and the HLA associations seemed to be driven largely by CMV exposure. In a later genetic analysis, fewer N-insertions in productive TCRs were reported among donors in an Asian-associated ancestry cluster than the roughly 710-donor mean. The 87-base-pair reads could not distinguish some IMGT-functional V segments, including TRBV6-2 and TRBV6-3, so those segments were excluded. The cohort was sequenced for TCR beta chains only, and without alpha or paired-chain data the features that could be detected were limited. CMV serostatus was the only immune exposure information available for the cohort.

The library was prepared using the immunoSEQ multiplex PCR assay. For the multiplex PCR, a mixture combining 60 forward primers for TCR Vbeta segments and 13 reverse primers for TCR Jbeta segments was used. A multiplex PCR assay on genomic DNA amplified the CDR3 region of rearranged TCR beta genes. The Illumina HiSeq System was used to sequence the amplified TCR beta libraries as 87-base-pair reads. As for the authors' bioinformatics: In a later analysis, some 80 million unique TCR beta chains were counted across the 500 to 850 repertoires, and around 11 million of these chains were shared by at least two donors. A nearest-neighbor algorithm error-corrected the raw reads and collapsed the reads into unique sequences, merging closely related sequences to remove PCR and sequencing errors. Alignment of CDR3 sequences to IMGT reference sequences was used to assign V, D and J gene segments. Each retained sequence needed at least a six-nucleotide match to both a V gene segment and a J gene segment. Rearrangements were called productive when the CDR3 lacked stop codons and stayed in frame with V and J; all others were non-productive. CDR3 was defined by IMGT convention, running from the second conserved V-encoded cysteine to the conserved J-encoded phenylalanine. The earlier analysis of 500 to 750 of the donors excluded any sequence lacking an unambiguous match to a single V gene segment. In an earlier analysis of roughly 600 of the donors, a V segment was called functional when productive rearrangements were above 56.7%, and segregating when the standard deviation between donors exceeded 5%. A statistical classification framework was built for diagnosing cytomegalovirus status from the catalog of TCR beta chain sequences. In a later analysis, TCR nucleotide sequences were compared against IMGT/GENE-DB human TR gene sequences so that V and J genes could be assigned. The TCRdist pipeline was used in a later analysis to assign CDR3 sequences and most-parsimonious VDJ recombination scenarios. In a later analysis, every TCR beta chain was defined by the combination of its CDR3 amino acid sequence and its V-gene family, and reads without a unique V-gene family were dropped. To address suspected cross-contamination and a sequencing artifact, a later analysis removed several hundred highly shared, low-generation-probability nucleotide sequences. In a later analysis, a clonal expansion index was calculated for each public chain from normalized within-repertoire ranks of inferred template counts. In a later analysis, generation probabilities were computed using a VDJ recombination model fitted to out-of-frame rearrangements, and the results were checked against IGoR. Hypergeometric tests were used in a later analysis to score TCR-TCR, TCR-HLA and TCR-CMV co-occurrence, with a repertoire-size bias correction applied to the TCR pairs. In a later analysis, false discovery rates were estimated by permuting HLA or CMV assignments 20 times. In a later analysis, co-occurring TCRs were grouped with DBSCAN, and TCRdist sequence similarity was added when clustering was performed within HLA-allele-positive subsets. Repertoires with fewer than 30,000 or more than 120,000 public chains were left out of co-occurrence clustering, as were several repertoires with anomalous nucleotide sharing. TCRdb took this table from immuneACCESS and kept in-frame rearrangements with V and J called. Such tables lack part of the clones; where checked against another copy, unresolved V genes explain under half of the gap, and the rest is unexplained. V, J and clone size are taken as reported in that table, and D and trimming were inferred from the DNA itself. The sample table shows about 120,000 clones, and 60% to 70% are seen once. Of the sample, around 9.7% is held by the ten largest clones.

Worth noting for this clone: Its antigen has not been determined. There are no base qualities to consult, and no much larger clone falls within one base.

In total, fewer than 750 healthy bone marrow donors made up the cohort. Cohort members were all nominally healthy when sampled, although unrecorded immune exposures were likely present. The donor tested CMV seropositive, placing the donor among the approximately 290 seropositive members of the cohort. Each donor provided a peripheral blood sample, and peripheral blood mononuclear cells were used for TCR beta sequencing. Genomic DNA was extracted from the blood cell samples with the Qiagen DNeasy Blood Extraction Kit. This TCR derives from a woman aged 40 to 50 in good health and CMV-seropositive. This sequence uses TRBV4-1 and TRBJ2-3, with 13 bases aligning to TRBD2. Material for sequencing was PBMCs. The sequenced DNA: TGCGCCAGCAGCCGCTCGGAGGGACTAGCGGGGAGCACAGATACGCAGTATTTT. Its translation is CASSRSEGLAGSTDTQYF.